Sequencing of this TCR beta chain was carried out in a study of cytomegalovirus exposure and HLA in healthy donors. Study-wide results and limits: The authors later found TCR association rates varying by HLA locus, with DRB1 most and HLA-C fewest.

The CDR3 sequence is 15 residues long. Germline CDR1 reads MRHNA; CDR2 reads SNTAGT. The ends were cut back, 3 bases at V and 7 bases at J, with 16 bases in the middle. PCR involved 60 Vbeta and 13 Jbeta primers. Libraries were prepared by immunoSEQ multiplex PCR; TCRdb keeps only in-frame clonotypes and omits some of them. Altogether 150,000 to 200,000 clones are present, around 82% being singletons, with the ten largest covering more than 1.5%. This clone occurred once. What it binds is unknown. The chain links TRBV6-4 to TRBJ2-1; no definite D call. Sequenced material: PBMCs. This TCR derives from a man aged 18 to 29 in good health and CMV-seronegative. CDR3 sequence (DNA): TGTGCCAGCAGTGAACAATGGGCCCTTGGGAATGAGCAGTTCTTC. Translated, it gives CASSEQWALGNEQFF.